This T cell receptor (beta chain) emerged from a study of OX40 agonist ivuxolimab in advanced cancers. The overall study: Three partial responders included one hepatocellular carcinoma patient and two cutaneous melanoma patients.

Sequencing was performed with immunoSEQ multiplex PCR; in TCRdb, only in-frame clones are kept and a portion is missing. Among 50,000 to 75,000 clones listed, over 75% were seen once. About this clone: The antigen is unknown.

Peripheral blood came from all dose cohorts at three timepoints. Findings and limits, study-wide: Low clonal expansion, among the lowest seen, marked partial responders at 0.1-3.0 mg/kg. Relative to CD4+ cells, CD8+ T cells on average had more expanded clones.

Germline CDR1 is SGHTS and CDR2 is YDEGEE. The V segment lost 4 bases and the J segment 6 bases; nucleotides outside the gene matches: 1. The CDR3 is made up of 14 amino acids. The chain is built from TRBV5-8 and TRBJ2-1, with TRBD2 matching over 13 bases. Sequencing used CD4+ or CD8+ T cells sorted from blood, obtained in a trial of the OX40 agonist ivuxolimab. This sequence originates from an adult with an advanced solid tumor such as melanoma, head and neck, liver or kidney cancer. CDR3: CASSRTSGGNEQFF. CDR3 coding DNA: TGTGCCAGCAGCCGGACTAGCGGGGGCAATGAGCAGTTCTTC.